The rows below give T cell receptor beta chains drawn from one sample of a study of cytomegalovirus exposure and HLA in healthy donors. Libraries were prepared by immunoSEQ multiplex PCR; TCRdb keeps only in-frame clonotypes and omits some of them. This sample has over 150,000 clones, with roughly 79% found just once. Specimen: PBMCs. The receptors derive from a man between 18 and 29 years old in good health and CMV-seronegative. CDR3s include the opening cysteine and the closing phenylalanine or tryptophan. The order of the fields is CDR3 length, V gene, clone size, J gene, D gene, CDR3 DNA, CDR3 protein. The D gene is left open where the match is weak. Clone sizes are given selectively: once, few, many, or a class where the clone is expanded.

>13|TRBV30|few|TRBJ2-7|-
TGTGCCTGGAGTGTGGGGCAGGTCTACGAGCAGTACTTC
CAWSVGQVYEQYF
>13|TRBV9|-|TRBJ1-1|-
TGTGCCAGCAGCGTCGGCAGGGATGCTGAAGCTTTCTTT
CASSVGRDAEAFF
>16|TRBV4-3|-|TRBJ1-4|-
TGCGCCAGCAGCCAAGGGTTGCTGAAGCCTAATGAAAAACTGTTTTTT
CASSQGLLKPNEKLFF
>15|TRBV11-3|few|TRBJ2-5|TRBD1
TGTGCCAGCAGCTTAGGGACAGGGGGCGGAGAGACCCAGTACTTC
CASSLGTGGGETQYF
>14|TRBV19|-|TRBJ1-2|TRBD1
TGTGCCAGTAGCAGACAGGGCGGACACTATGGCTACACCTTC
CASSRQGGHYGYTF
>13|TRBV6-1|-|TRBJ2-2|-
TGTGCCAGCAGTGAAGGGTTAGCGGGGGAGCTGTTTTTT
CASSEGLAGELFF
>14|TRBV2|-|TRBJ1-1|-
TGTGCCAGCAGTGGACCGGGGTCGAACACTGAAGCTTTCTTT
CASSGPGSNTEAFF
>15|TRBV7-9|-|TRBJ2-3|TRBD2
TGTGCCAGCAGCCATACTAGCGGGGGAACAGATACGCAGTATTTT
CASSHTSGGTDTQYF
>11|TRBV28|-|TRBJ1-2|-
TGTGCCAGCAGAGGACACCCCGGCTACACCTTC
CASRGHPGYTF
>16|TRBV7-8|-|TRBJ1-2|TRBD1
TGTGCCAGCAGCCCCGGGGCGACAGGGACCAACTATGGCTACACCTTC
CASSPGATGTNYGYTF
>13|TRBV27|-|TRBJ1-2|-
TGTGCCAGCAGTTCCCTAGCCAACTATGGCTACACCTTC
CASSSLANYGYTF
>16|TRBV27|once|TRBJ2-1|TRBD2
TGTGCCAGCAGGATCTCTAGCGGGGGGTTTGGTGAAGAGCAGTTCTTC
CASRISSGGFGEEQFF
>17|TRBV7-2|-|TRBJ1-1|TRBD1
TGTGCCAGCAGCTTAGGCCCGGGACAGATAATGAACACTGAAGCTTTCTTT
CASSLGPGQIMNTEAFF
>14|TRBV18|-|TRBJ2-5|-
TGTGCCAGCTCCCCTGATAGCGCGCGGGAGACCCAGTACTTC
CASSPDSARETQYF
>12|TRBV6-1|-|TRBJ2-2|-
TGTGCCAGCGCCTCGGGGGACGGGGAGCTGTTTTTT
CASASGDGELFF
>16|TRBV9|once|TRBJ2-1|TRBD2
TGTGCCAGCAGCGTAGGGGTGGGGGGGACCTTCAATGAGCAGTTCTTC
CASSVGVGGTFNEQFF
>15|TRBV4-3|-|TRBJ1-2|-
TGCGCCAGCAGCCAAGAGCTACGGCAGGACTATGGCTACACCTTC
CASSQELRQDYGYTF
>18|TRBV7-9|-|TRBJ2-7|TRBD2
TGTGCCAGCAGCTTAGGGCAGTTTCTAGCGGGGGGGAACTACGAGCAGTACTTC
CASSLGQFLAGGNYEQYF
>18|TRBV4-1|-|TRBJ2-3|-
TGCGCCAGCAGCCAAGATCGTGGCCCTAGCCTAAGCACAGATACGCAGTATTTT
CASSQDRGPSLSTDTQYF
>12|TRBV7-9|-|TRBJ1-1|-
TGTGCCAGCAGCTCACGACAGCCTGAAGCTTTCTTT
CASSSRQPEAFF
>17|TRBV4-2|-|TRBJ2-2|-
TGTGCCAGCAGCCAACCGGGACACGGGACCGGGGCCGGGGAGCTGTTTTTT
CASSQPGHGTGAGELFF
>12|TRBV30|-|TRBJ2-5|-
TGTGCCTGGAGTTTCCAGGGTGAGACCCAGTACTTC
CAWSFQGETQYF
>15|TRBV5-4|-|TRBJ2-1|TRBD2
TGTGCCAGCAGCTTGGCAGCGGGGGATCGGAATGAGCAGTTCTTC
CASSLAAGDRNEQFF
>13|TRBV6-5|few|TRBJ1-5|-
TGTGCCAGCAGTTATGGACAGCATCAGCCCCAGCATTTT
CASSYGQHQPQHF
>15|TRBV9|few|TRBJ1-3|-
TGTGCCAGCAGCCCGGGGGGGTATACTGGAAACACCATATATTTT
CASSPGGYTGNTIYF
>14|TRBV5-1|-|TRBJ1-5|-
TGCGCCAGCAGCTTGGGACAGAACAATCAGCCCCAGCATTTT
CASSLGQNNQPQHF
>10|TRBV27|-|TRBJ2-1|-
TGTGCCAGCGGGGCAACGAGGCAGTTCTTC
CASGATRQFF
>16|TRBV4-3|few|TRBJ1-4|TRBD1
TGCGCCAGCAGCCAGCTAGGGACAGGAATTAATGAAAAACTGTTTTTT
CASSQLGTGINEKLFF
>15|TRBV5-1|-|TRBJ2-3|-
TGCGCCAGCAGCTTCCCAGGGGGAGGAACAGATACGCAGTATTTT
CASSFPGGGTDTQYF
>13|TRBV4-1|once|TRBJ1-1|TRBD1
TGCGCCAGTGAAGGACAGGGGCGCACTGAAGCTTTCTTT
CASEGQGRTEAFF
>14|TRBV19|once|TRBJ1-4|-
TGTGCCACCTCTCGGGTGGCAACTAATGAAAAACTGTTTTTT
CATSRVATNEKLFF
>15|TRBV14|once|TRBJ1-2|TRBD1
TGTGCCAGCAGCCAACACCCCGGGACAGTCTATGGCTACACCTTC
CASSQHPGTVYGYTF
>11|TRBV18|-|TRBJ2-7|-
TGTGCCAGCTCACCTCTGGAGGAGCAGTACTTC
CASSPLEEQYF
>16|TRBV5-5|once|TRBJ2-3|TRBD2
TGTGCCAGCTCAAGCGGGGGGTTATCTAGCACAGATACGCAGTATTTT
CASSSGGLSSTDTQYF
>11|TRBV7-9|once|TRBJ1-1|-
TGTGCCAGCAGGGCAGAGGGTGAAGCTTTCTTT
CASRAEGEAFF
>13|TRBV6-5|-|TRBJ2-5|TRBD1
TGTGCCAGCAATTTTTACAGGGGGCGGACCCAGTACTTC
CASNFYRGRTQYF
>13|TRBV2|once|TRBJ1-2|-
TGTGCCAGCAGTGATCAGGAAAACTATGGCTACACCTTC
CASSDQENYGYTF
>16|TRBV10-3|once|TRBJ2-3|-
TGTGCCATCAGTGATCACCGAGGGGGGGGCCGAAATACGCAGTATTTT
CAISDHRGGGRNTQYF
>14|TRBV27|-|TRBJ2-5|-
TGTGCCAGCAGTCGACAGACAGGGAGGGAGACCCAGTACTTC
CASSRQTGRETQYF
>16|TRBV7-9|-|TRBJ2-7|-
TGTGCCAGCAGCTTAGGGGGGCGGGGGTTCTCCTACGAGCAGTACTTC
CASSLGGRGFSYEQYF
>15|TRBV15|-|TRBJ1-3|-
TGTGCCACCAGCAGACAGGGTGGCTCTGGAAACACCATATATTTT
CATSRQGGSGNTIYF
>14|TRBV7-2|-|TRBJ2-1|-
TGTGCCAGCAGCTTACCAGTGGTCTACAATGAGCAGTTCTTC
CASSLPVVYNEQFF
>14|TRBV5-1|-|TRBJ1-1|-
TGCGCCAGCACTTTAGGCGGCATGAACACTGAAGCTTTCTTT
CASTLGGMNTEAFF
>15|TRBV5-1|-|TRBJ2-5|TRBD1
TGCGCCAGCATCCTACAGGGGGCGTATGGAGAGACCCAGTACTTC
CASILQGAYGETQYF
>14|TRBV6-6|-|TRBJ1-1|TRBD1
TGTGCCAGCAGTTACGGGACAGGGAGCGCTGAAGCTTTCTTT
CASSYGTGSAEAFF